The sequence of this TCR beta chain was determined in a study of blood T cells in healthy people across ages. Overall study context: About one barcoded beta molecule per two T cells was captured by template switching.

The second PCR ran about 6 to 12 cycles with a sample-barcoded 5' primer and J-beta primers. MiXCR, applied by TCRdb to the 5' RACE reads, yields one record per CDR3 protein. The repertoire has some 1.7 million distinct CDR3 sequences, about 28% of them found once; the top ten carry roughly 8.2%. General study results and limits: Strong correlation existed between TCR beta diversity and naive T cell percentage. Without sorted subsets, naive and antigen-experienced compartments could not be conclusively compared.

In its sample, this clonotype was seen many times. The antigen is not known. Germline CDR1 MGHDK, CDR2 SYGVNS. The CDR3 consists of 14 residues. V gave up 10 bases and J gave up 0 bases, with 13 bases separating them. Each donor gave 9.5 to 10 milliliters of peripheral blood. The sample consisted of blood. The chain links TRBV25-1 to TRBJ2-1; D remains unclear. The origin of this receptor is a woman aged 25 to 39 in good health. CDR3 in amino acids: CATSSTSSYNEQFF. CDR3 bases: TGTGCCACTTCATCCACCAGCTCCTACAATGAGCAGTTCTTC. Drawing the rest from reference TRBV25-1 and TRBJ2-1, the complete variable domain is EADIYQTPRYLVIGTGKKITLECSQTMGHDKMYWYQQDPGMELHLIHYSYGVNSTEKGDLSSESTVSRIRTEHFPLTLESARPSHTSQYLCATSSTSSYNEQFFGPGTRLTVL.